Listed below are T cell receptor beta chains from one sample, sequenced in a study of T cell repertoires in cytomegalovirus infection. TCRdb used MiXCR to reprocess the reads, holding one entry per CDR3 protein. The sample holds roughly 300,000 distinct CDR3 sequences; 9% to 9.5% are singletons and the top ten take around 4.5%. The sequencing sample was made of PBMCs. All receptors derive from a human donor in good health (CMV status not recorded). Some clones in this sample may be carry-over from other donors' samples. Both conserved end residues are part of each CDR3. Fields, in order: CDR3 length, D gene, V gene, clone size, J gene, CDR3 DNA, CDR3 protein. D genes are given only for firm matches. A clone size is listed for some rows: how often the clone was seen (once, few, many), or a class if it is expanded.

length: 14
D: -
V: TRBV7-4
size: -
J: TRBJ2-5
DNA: TGTGCCAGCAGCTTAGAGCTGGCACAAGAGACCCAGTACTTC
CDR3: CASSLELAQETQYF

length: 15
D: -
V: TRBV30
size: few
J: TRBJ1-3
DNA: TGTGCCTGGACGGGCGGGTATAACTCTGGAAACACCATATATTTT
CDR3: CAWTGGYNSGNTIYF

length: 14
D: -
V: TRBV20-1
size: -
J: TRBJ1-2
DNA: TGCAGTGCTAGAAGACAGGTGATTGACTATGGCTACACCTTC
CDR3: CSARRQVIDYGYTF

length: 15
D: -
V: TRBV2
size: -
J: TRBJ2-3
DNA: TGTGCCAGCAGTGGGTTGCAGGGGATCACAGATACGCAGTATTTT
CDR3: CASSGLQGITDTQYF

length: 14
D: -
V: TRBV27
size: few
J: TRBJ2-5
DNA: TGTGCCAGCAGACCGACACCGAAGCAAGAGACCCAGTACTTC
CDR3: CASRPTPKQETQYF

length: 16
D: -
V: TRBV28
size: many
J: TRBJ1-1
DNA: TGTGCCAGCAGTTTGAGGTCTGGGGCAAGGGCCCCTGAAGCTTTCTTT
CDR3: CASSLRSGARAPEAFF

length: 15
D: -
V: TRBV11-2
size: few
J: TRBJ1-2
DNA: TGTGCCAGCAGCTCCTCCCCCGGGGGCGGCTATGGCTACACCTTC
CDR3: CASSSSPGGGYGYTF

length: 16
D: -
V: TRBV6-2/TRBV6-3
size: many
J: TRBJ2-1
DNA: TGTGCCAGCGGCCATCGTAGTGGGGGACCCTACAATGAGCAGTTCTTC
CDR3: CASGHRSGGPYNEQFF

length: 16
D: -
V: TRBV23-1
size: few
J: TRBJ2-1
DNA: TGCGCCAGCAGTCATCCCTTCCCGGGGACACACAATGAGCAGTTCTTC
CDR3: CASSHPFPGTHNEQFF

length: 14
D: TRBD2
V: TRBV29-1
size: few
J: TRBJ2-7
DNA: TGCAGCGTTGAATTAGCGGGGATCTCCTACGAGCAGTACTTC
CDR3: CSVELAGISYEQYF

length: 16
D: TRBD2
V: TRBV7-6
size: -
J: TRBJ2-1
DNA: TGTGCCAGCAGCTTAGTTGCGGGGGATGGCTACAATGAGCAGTTCTTC
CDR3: CASSLVAGDGYNEQFF

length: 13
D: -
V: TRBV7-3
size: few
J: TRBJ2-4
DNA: TGTGCCAGCAGCTTAAGTAGGGAAAACATTCAGTACTTC
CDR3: CASSLSRENIQYF

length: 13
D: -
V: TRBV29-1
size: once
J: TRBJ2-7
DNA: TGCAGCGTTGAAGGACCAGGGACCTACGAGCAGTACTTC
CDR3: CSVEGPGTYEQYF

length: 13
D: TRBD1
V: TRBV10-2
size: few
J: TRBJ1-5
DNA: TGCGCCAGCACCAGGGGGGAGAATCAGCCCCAGCATTTT
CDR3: CASTRGENQPQHF

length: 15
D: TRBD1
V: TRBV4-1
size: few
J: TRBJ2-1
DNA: TGTGCCAGCAGCCATGACACAGGGGGCTCCAATGAGCAGTTCTTC
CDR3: CASSHDTGGSNEQFF

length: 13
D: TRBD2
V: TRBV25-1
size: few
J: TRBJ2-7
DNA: TGTGCCAGCGCCCAAGGGCTAGCGGGAGAGCAGTACTTC
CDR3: CASAQGLAGEQYF

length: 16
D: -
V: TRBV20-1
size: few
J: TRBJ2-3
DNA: TGCAGTGCTAGAGATCTTGGCGGTAGGGGACCAGATACGCAGTATTTT
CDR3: CSARDLGGRGPDTQYF

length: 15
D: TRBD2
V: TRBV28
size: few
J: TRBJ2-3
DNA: TGTGCCAGCAGACGTAGCGGGAGGGCGTCTCCTACGCAGTATTTT
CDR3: CASRRSGRASPTQYF

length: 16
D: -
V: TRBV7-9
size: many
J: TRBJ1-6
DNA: TGTGCCAGCAGCACCCGAGAGGGGGGAATCGATTCACCCCTCCACTTT
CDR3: CASSTREGGIDSPLHF

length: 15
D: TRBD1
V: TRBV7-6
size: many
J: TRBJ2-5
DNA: TGTGCCAGCAGCTTAGGGACAGGAGGCCAAGAGACCCAGTACTTC
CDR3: CASSLGTGGQETQYF

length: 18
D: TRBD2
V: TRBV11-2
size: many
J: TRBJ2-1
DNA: TGTGCCAGCAGCGGACTAGCGGGAGGGCCCATCTCCTACAATGAGCAGTTCTTC
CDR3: CASSGLAGGPISYNEQFF

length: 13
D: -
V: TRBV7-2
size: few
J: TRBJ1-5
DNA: TGTGCCAGCAGCTTACGGGACAATCAGCCCCAGCATTTT
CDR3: CASSLRDNQPQHF

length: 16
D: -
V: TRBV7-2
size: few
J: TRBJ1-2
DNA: TGTGCCAGCAGCGGACAGTCGAGGGTTACTAACTATGGCTACACCTTC
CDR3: CASSGQSRVTNYGYTF

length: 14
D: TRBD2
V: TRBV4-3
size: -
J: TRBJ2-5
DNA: TGCGCCAGCAGCCACTTAGCGGGGGGGCCGACCCAGTACTTC
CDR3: CASSHLAGGPTQYF

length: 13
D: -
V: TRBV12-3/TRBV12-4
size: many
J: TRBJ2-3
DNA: TGTGCCAGCAGTCCACCGGGGCGAGATACGCAGTATTTT
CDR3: CASSPPGRDTQYF

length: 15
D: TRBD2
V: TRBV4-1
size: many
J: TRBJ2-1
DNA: TGCGCCAGCAGCCTTCTTAGCGGGCCTTACAATGAGCAGTTCTTC
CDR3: CASSLLSGPYNEQFF

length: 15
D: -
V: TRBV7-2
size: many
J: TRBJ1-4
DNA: TGTGCCAGCAGCCCCGGGCCGGCCACTAATGAAAAACTGTTTTTT
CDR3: CASSPGPATNEKLFF

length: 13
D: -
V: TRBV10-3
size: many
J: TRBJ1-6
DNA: TGTGCCATCAGTGAGCCACCCCGAGGGACCCTCCACTTT
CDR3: CAISEPPRGTLHF

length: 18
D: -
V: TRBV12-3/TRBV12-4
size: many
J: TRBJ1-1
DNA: TGTGCCAGCAGTTTAGCTAGGTTATCCGGCCGCATGAACACTGAAGCTTTCTTT
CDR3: CASSLARLSGRMNTEAFF

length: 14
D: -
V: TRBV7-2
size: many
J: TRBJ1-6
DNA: TGTGCCAGCAGCGCACGGACGGCGGGATTAGCCCTCCACTTT
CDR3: CASSARTAGLALHF

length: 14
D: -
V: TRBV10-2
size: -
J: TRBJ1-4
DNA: TGCGCCAGCCGAAGCAGTTCAACTAATGAAAAACTGTTTTTT
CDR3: CASRSSSTNEKLFF

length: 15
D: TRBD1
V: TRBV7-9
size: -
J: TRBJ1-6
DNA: TGTGCCAGCAGCCGGACCGGGACAGCAAATCCACCCCTCCACTTT
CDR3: CASSRTGTANPPLHF

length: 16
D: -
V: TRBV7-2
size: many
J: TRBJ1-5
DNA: TGTGCCAGCAGCTTAATGGGAACGGCGGGCAATCAGCCCCAGCATTTT
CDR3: CASSLMGTAGNQPQHF

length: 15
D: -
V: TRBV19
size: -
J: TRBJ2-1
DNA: TGTGCCAGTAAGGAAGAGGAGTGGGCCTACAATGAGCAGTTCTTC
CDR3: CASKEEEWAYNEQFF

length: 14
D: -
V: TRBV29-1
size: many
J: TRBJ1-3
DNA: TGCAGCGTTGAAAGGGCGGGACGAGAAAACACCATATATTTT
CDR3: CSVERAGRENTIYF

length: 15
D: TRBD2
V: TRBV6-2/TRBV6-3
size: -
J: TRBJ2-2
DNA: TGTGCCAGCAGTCGCCCCGGGACGGGGGGCGGGGAGCTGTTTTTT
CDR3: CASSRPGTGGGELFF

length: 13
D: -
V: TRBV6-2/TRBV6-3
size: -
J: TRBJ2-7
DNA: TGTGCCAGCAGCCCCCCACGGGGACGGGAGCAGTACTTC
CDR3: CASSPPRGREQYF

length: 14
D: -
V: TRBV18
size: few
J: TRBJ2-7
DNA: TGTGCCAGCTCACCACCAAGGTTCACCTACGAGCAGTACTTC
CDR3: CASSPPRFTYEQYF

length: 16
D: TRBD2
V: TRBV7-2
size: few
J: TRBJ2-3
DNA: TGTGCCAGCAGCCCACTAGCGGGAGGGAGCACAGATACGCAGTATTTT
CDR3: CASSPLAGGSTDTQYF

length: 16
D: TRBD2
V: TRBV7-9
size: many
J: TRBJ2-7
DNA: TGTGCCAGCAGCTTAGACCAGCGGGGGCCCTCCTACGAGCAGTACTTC
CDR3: CASSLDQRGPSYEQYF

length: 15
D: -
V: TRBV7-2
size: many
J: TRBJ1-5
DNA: TGTGCCAGCAGCTTAGCGGGGGCTGGCAATCAGCCCCAGCATTTT
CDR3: CASSLAGAGNQPQHF

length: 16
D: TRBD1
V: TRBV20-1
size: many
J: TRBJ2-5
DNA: TGCAGTGCTAGAACTATAAACAGGGGTAGGGCAGAGACCCAGTACTTC
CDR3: CSARTINRGRAETQYF

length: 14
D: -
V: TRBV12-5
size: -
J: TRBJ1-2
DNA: TGTGCTAGTGGTTTGGTATATGGGATGGAGGGCTACACCTTC
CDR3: CASGLVYGMEGYTF

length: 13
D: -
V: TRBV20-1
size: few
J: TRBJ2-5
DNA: TGCAGTGCAGACCGGGGGATCCAAGAGACCCAGTACTTC
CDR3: CSADRGIQETQYF

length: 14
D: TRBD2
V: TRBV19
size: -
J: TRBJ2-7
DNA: TGTGCCAGTAAGCGGACTAGCGGGCCCTACGAGCAGTACTTC
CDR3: CASKRTSGPYEQYF

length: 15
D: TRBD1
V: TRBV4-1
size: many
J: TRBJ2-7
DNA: TGCGCCAGCAGCCAAGAAGGGGACAGCTCCTACGAGCAGTACTTC
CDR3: CASSQEGDSSYEQYF

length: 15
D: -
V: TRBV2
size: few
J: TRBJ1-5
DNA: TGTGCCAGCAGTGAAACTACGGGTGGTAATCAGCCCCAGCATTTT
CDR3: CASSETTGGNQPQHF

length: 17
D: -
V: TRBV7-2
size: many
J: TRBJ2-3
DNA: TGTGCCAGCACCCGGGGAACAGGGACCCTTAGCACAGATACGCAGTATTTT
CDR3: CASTRGTGTLSTDTQYF

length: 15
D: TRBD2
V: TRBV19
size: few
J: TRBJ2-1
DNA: TGTGCCAGTAGTATTGGACTAGCGGGAGTCTGGGAGCAGTTCTTC
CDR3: CASSIGLAGVWEQFF

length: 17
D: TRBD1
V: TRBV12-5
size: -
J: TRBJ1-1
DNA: TGTGCTAGTGGTTTGACCCTAACAGGGGGCCTGAACACTGAAGCTTTCTTT
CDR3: CASGLTLTGGLNTEAFF

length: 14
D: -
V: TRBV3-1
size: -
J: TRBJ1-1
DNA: TGTGCCAGCAGCCGCAGCGGGGGGAACACTGAAGCTTTCTTT
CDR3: CASSRSGGNTEAFF

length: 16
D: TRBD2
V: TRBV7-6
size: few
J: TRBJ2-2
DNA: TGTGCCAGCAGCGGGAATAGCGGGGGGCGGACCGGGGAGCTGTTTTTT
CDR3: CASSGNSGGRTGELFF

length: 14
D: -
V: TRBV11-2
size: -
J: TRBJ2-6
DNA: TGTGCCACCACCCGAAGCTCTGGGGCCAACGTCCTGACTTTC
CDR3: CATTRSSGANVLTF

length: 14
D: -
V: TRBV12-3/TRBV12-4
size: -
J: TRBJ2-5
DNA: TGTGCCAGCAGTCCCGCGACAGCGGCCGGGACCCAGTACTTC
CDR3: CASSPATAAGTQYF